The 3 T cell receptor beta chains listed next were all sequenced from one sample in a study of naive CD8 T cells in extremely preterm neonates. TCRdb's copy holds only in-frame clones and misses some; the assay was immunoSEQ multiplex PCR. The sample has 4,500 to 6,500 clones, approximately 96% seen once. Sequenced sample: naive CD8+ T cells from blood. The receptors derive from a human donor in good health.

V is TRBV9 and J is TRBJ2-7; TRBD2 matches 9 bases. Germline V gene lookup returns CDR1 SGDLS and CDR2 YYNGEE. With 0 bases clipped from V and 6 bases from J, the junction kept 10 bases outside the gene matches. The CDR3 runs 16 residues. The CDR3 DNA reads TGTGCCAGCAGCGTAGTGGTGGCGGGGGGGCCTGGCGAGCAGTACTTC. It yields the protein CASSVVVAGGPGEQYF.

This clone was detected once. The chain carries TRBV2 and TRBJ2-2; 9 bases line up with TRBD2. The CDR3 extends over 16 amino acids. The V gene's germline CDR1 is SNHLY and CDR2 FYNNEI. After removal of 8 bases from V and 3 bases from J, the junction contained 10 bases not matched to a gene. CDR3 in amino acids: CASGGTGTSYTGELFF. The CDR3 coding sequence is TGTGCCAGCGGGGGGACCGGGACTAGCTACACCGGGGAGCTGTTTTTT.

The J gene is TRBJ1-4, the V gene TRBV20-1; D uncertain. V shed 6 bases and J shed 7 bases, with 9 bases lying between them. CDR1 is DFQATT, CDR2 SNEGSKA, per germline (reference sequence). The CDR3 consists of 11 residues. CDR3 protein: CSASHVEKLFF. Written as DNA, the CDR3 is TGCAGTGCCTCACACGTTGAAAAACTGTTTTTT.